This T cell receptor beta chain derives from a study of blood T cell repertoires in COVID-19. Whole-study context: PBMCs, B-cell-depleted T cells, or T cells provided the cDNA or gDNA that made up the material.

In the study's own analysis: How many nucleated cells were present was estimated from reference gene primer amplification. The method was immunoSEQ multiplex PCR; TCRdb's version includes in-frame clones alone and lacks a portion of them. V, J and clone size reflect that table, while D and trimming were determined from the DNA. The repertoire holds roughly 76,000 clones, with around 89% as singletons. In germline, CDR1 is SGHKS, CDR2 YYEKEE (reference sequence). Trimming cost V 4 bases and J 0 bases; bases outside gene matches: 3. This CDR3 contains 15 residues. Which cohort a participant joined came from the clinical history participants gave.

This clonotype was sampled from a woman aged 50 to 65 with acute COVID-19. Input material: PBMCs or T cells enriched from blood (not recorded which). The chain is built from TRBV5-5 and TRBJ2-7; TRBD2 matches at 11 bases. CDR3 coding DNA: TGTGCCAGCAGCCGACTAGCGGGACCCTCCTACGAGCAGTACTTC. This encodes CASSRLAGPSYEQYF.